A single sample gave rise to the 4 T cell receptor beta chains below, sequenced in a study of OX40 agonist ivuxolimab in advanced cancers. Using immunoSEQ multiplex PCR, the repertoire was profiled, and TCRdb retains in-frame clones only, with some absent. The sample holds about 81,000 clones; just over 90% are singletons and the top ten take roughly 13%. The source material was CD4+ or CD8+ T cells sorted from blood, sampled in a trial of the OX40 agonist ivuxolimab. The receptor set was obtained from an adult with an advanced solid tumor such as melanoma, head and neck, liver or kidney cancer.

The genes are TRBV7-9 and TRBJ2-7; 11 bases match TRBD1. V trimming: 5 bases; J trimming: 5 bases; junction bases outside the gene matches: 8. Germline V CDR1 and CDR2: SEHNR, FQNEAQ (reference sequence). This CDR3 comprises 15 residues. This CDR3 is CASSTRTGGFDEQYF. As DNA, the CDR3 is TGTGCCAGCAGCACCCGGACAGGGGGCTTCGACGAGCAGTACTTC.

The V and J genes are TRBV5-6 and TRBJ2-7, with D unclear. The CDR3 runs 14 residues. V lost 4 bases and J 1 base, leaving 12 bases between the germline ends. Germline V gene data show CDR1 as SGHDT and CDR2 as YYEEEE. The CDR3 loop reads CASSPGSGSYEQYF. The CDR3 DNA is TGTGCCAGCAGCCCCGGCAGTGGGTCCTACGAGCAGTACTTC.

The rearrangement links TRBV15 to TRBJ2-3; perhaps TRBD2 as D (7 bases). The length of the CDR3 is 15 residues. The V gene lost 2 bases and the J gene lost 3 bases, with 12 bases spanning the gap. The germline V gene encodes CDR1 LNHNV and CDR2 YYDKDF (reference sequence). The CDR3 here is CATSRKGGETDTQYF. In nucleotides, the CDR3 is TGTGCCACCAGCAGAAAAGGGGGGGAAACAGATACGCAGTATTTT.

V and J are TRBV7-9 and TRBJ2-1; no firm D call. The CDR3 covers 11 residues. V lost 5 bases, J lost 6 bases, and 5 bases lay in between. Germline values: CDR1 SEHNR, CDR2 FQNEAQ (reference sequence). The CDR3 is CASSPTNEQFF. In DNA, the CDR3 is TGTGCCAGCAGCCCAACCAATGAGCAGTTCTTC.